A selection of T cell receptor beta chains follows, all from one sample in a study of T-cell memory formation after mild COVID-19. In TCRdb, the 5' RACE reads were re-called with MiXCR into one record per CDR3 protein. The sample lists roughly 240,000 distinct CDR3 sequences, around 15% seen once, with around 23% in the top ten. Source material: PBMCs or a T cell subset sorted from them (not recorded which). The origin of the receptors is a man in his late teens or twenties who had mild COVID-19 (a few samples of this study predate the infection). Cell type and time point are not known. CDR3s include the opening cysteine and the closing phenylalanine or tryptophan. The D gene is left open where the match is weak. Size is omitted from some rows. Given values are once, few, many or a class for expanded clones.

J	D	V	size	CDR3	DNA
TRBJ1-2	TRBD1	TRBV5-5	.	CASSQTGQNGYTF	TGTGCCAGCAGCCAGACAGGGCAAAATGGCTACACCTTC
TRBJ1-5	.	TRBV7-8	.	CASSLRARVLDQPQHF	TGTGCCAGCAGCTTAAGAGCGAGGGTTCTTGATCAGCCCCAGCATTTT
TRBJ2-7	.	TRBV4-2	.	CASSRSWVQYF	TGTGCCAGCAGCCGTTCTTGGGTGCAGTACTTC
TRBJ1-2	TRBD1	TRBV6-5	.	CASSYHGQGYGYTF	TGTGCCAGCAGTTACCACGGACAGGGCTATGGCTACACCTTC
TRBJ2-3	.	TRBV20-1	many	CSARPIEYTQYF	TGCAGTGCTAGGCCAATAGAATATACGCAGTATTTT
TRBJ1-5	.	TRBV10-3	.	CAISPAGSNQPQHF	TGTGCCATCAGCCCGGCAGGAAGCAATCAGCCCCAGCATTTT
TRBJ2-1	.	TRBV6-1	.	CASSGLREHYNEQFF	TGTGCCAGCAGCGGGCTTCGGGAACATTACAATGAGCAGTTCTTC
TRBJ2-1	TRBD2	TRBV5-6	.	CASSLSASGEYNEQFF	TGTGCCAGCAGCTTGTCGGCTAGCGGGGAGTACAATGAGCAGTTCTTC
TRBJ1-2	.	TRBV29-1	.	CSVMAGTNYGYTF	TGCAGCGTTATGGCAGGAACTAACTATGGCTACACCTTC
TRBJ1-4	.	TRBV20-1	.	CSAGHGRRGEKLFF	TGCAGTGCTGGGCACGGGCGCCGAGGTGAAAAACTGTTTTTT
TRBJ2-5	TRBD2	TRBV7-3	few	CASSQKSTSGGETYQETQYF	TGTGCCAGCAGCCAAAAGTCGACTAGCGGGGGAGAAACGTACCAAGAGACCCAGTACTTC
TRBJ2-1	TRBD2	TRBV5-1	many	CASSRAGSGGILDEQFF	TGCGCCAGCAGTCGGGCGGGTAGCGGGGGTATATTAGATGAGCAGTTCTTC
TRBJ1-4	.	TRBV28	few	CASSPAGGSWEKLFF	TGTGCCAGCAGTCCTGCCGGAGGTAGTTGGGAAAAACTGTTTTTT
TRBJ2-3	TRBD2	TRBV6-5	few	CASRRTGTTNTDTQYF	TGTGCCAGCAGAAGAACCGGGACTACAAACACAGATACGCAGTATTTT
TRBJ1-1	.	TRBV5-4	few	CASKGGNTEAFF	TGTGCCAGCAAAGGGGGGAACACTGAAGCTTTCTTT
TRBJ2-5	.	TRBV7-2	few	CASSLLGSETQYF	TGTGCCAGCAGCTTACTGGGGTCAGAGACCCAGTACTTC
TRBJ1-4	.	TRBV7-9	few	CASSFATDEKLFF	TGTGCCAGCAGCTTCGCGACAGACGAAAAACTGTTTTTT
TRBJ1-5	TRBD1	TRBV6-5	.	CASRQGPSNQPQHF	TGTGCCAGTCGACAGGGTCCTAGCAATCAGCCCCAGCATTTT
TRBJ1-4	.	TRBV6-6	few	CASSYWALGDEKLFF	TGTGCCAGCAGTTACTGGGCCTTGGGGGATGAAAAACTGTTTTTT
TRBJ2-5	.	TRBV29-1	.	CSVALGGGAETQYF	TGCAGCGTTGCCCTTGGGGGGGGCGCAGAGACCCAGTACTTC
TRBJ2-3	TRBD2	TRBV3-1	.	CASSQALATTDTQYF	TGTGCCAGCAGCCAAGCACTAGCGACCACAGATACGCAGTATTTT
TRBJ2-5	.	TRBV6-6	.	CASSYSRGDQETQYF	TGTGCCAGCAGTTACTCGAGGGGGGACCAAGAGACCCAGTACTTC
TRBJ1-2	.	TRBV20-1	.	CSARDSTWGGYGYTF	TGCAGTGCTAGAGATTCCACCTGGGGTGGCTATGGCTACACCTTC
TRBJ2-5	TRBD2	TRBV2	.	CASSEGAGGQETQYF	TGTGCCAGCAGTGAAGGAGCGGGGGGGCAAGAGACCCAGTACTTC
TRBJ2-3	TRBD2	TRBV12-3/TRBV12-4	many	CASSSVAGGTDTQYF	TGTGCCAGCAGTTCAGTAGCGGGGGGCACAGATACGCAGTATTTT
TRBJ2-5	.	TRBV18	.	CASSPVEGETQYF	TGTGCCAGCTCACCGGTGGAAGGAGAGACCCAGTACTTC
TRBJ2-3	.	TRBV29-1	few	CSVERTDTQYF	TGCAGCGTTGAAAGAACAGATACGCAGTATTTT
TRBJ2-5	.	TRBV10-3	few	CAISEGRGETQYF	TGTGCCATCAGTGAGGGTCGGGGGGAGACCCAGTACTTC
TRBJ2-7	TRBD1	TRBV7-2	few	CASSSTGNEQYF	TGTGCCAGCAGCTCGACAGGGAACGAGCAGTACTTC
TRBJ2-2	.	TRBV12-3/TRBV12-4	few	CASSLRPGRIGELFF	TGTGCCAGCAGTTTACGCCCAGGGAGGATCGGGGAGCTGTTTTTT
TRBJ2-2	.	TRBV7-2	few	CASSLALYTGELFF	TGTGCCAGCAGCTTAGCGCTTTACACCGGGGAGCTGTTTTTT
TRBJ2-5	.	TRBV4-1	few	CASSQEGGILGGQETQYF	TGCGCCAGCAGCCAAGAGGGGGGAATATTGGGTGGGCAAGAGACCCAGTACTTC
TRBJ2-2	TRBD2	TRBV7-3	few	CASSFSSGTRTGELFF	TGTGCCAGCAGCTTCTCTAGCGGAACTAGGACCGGGGAGCTGTTTTTT
TRBJ1-1	.	TRBV20-1	.	CSALTGRNTEAFF	TGCAGTGCCCTCACAGGGCGGAACACTGAAGCTTTCTTT
TRBJ2-7	.	TRBV20-1	few	CSARESRESYEQYF	TGCAGTGCTAGAGAAAGCAGGGAATCCTACGAGCAGTACTTC
TRBJ2-3	.	TRBV18	.	CASSPTGTSDTQYF	TGTGCCAGCTCACCGACCGGGACATCAGATACGCAGTATTTT
TRBJ2-7	TRBD1	TRBV4-3	.	CASSRGEPGTGDSYEQYF	TGCGCCAGCAGTCGCGGGGAACCCGGGACAGGGGATTCCTACGAGCAGTACTTC
TRBJ1-1	TRBD1	TRBV27	few	CASSIRDRNTEAFF	TGTGCCAGCAGTATCAGGGACAGAAACACTGAAGCTTTCTTT
TRBJ2-7	TRBD2	TRBV12-3/TRBV12-4	.	CASSPKTSGVSYEQYF	TGTGCCAGCAGCCCAAAGACTAGCGGGGTCTCCTACGAGCAGTACTTC
TRBJ1-2	.	TRBV4-1	.	CASSQGGGAWGYTF	TGCGCCAGCAGCCAAGGGGGGGGCGCGTGGGGCTACACCTTC
TRBJ1-6	TRBD1	TRBV6-2/TRBV6-3	.	CASSYYGEDRDDSPLHF	TGTGCCAGCAGTTACTATGGCGAGGACAGGGATGATTCACCCCTCCACTTT
TRBJ2-7	.	TRBV29-1	few	CSERRSEGHYEQYF	TGCAGCGAGAGGCGGTCCGAGGGCCACTACGAGCAGTACTTC